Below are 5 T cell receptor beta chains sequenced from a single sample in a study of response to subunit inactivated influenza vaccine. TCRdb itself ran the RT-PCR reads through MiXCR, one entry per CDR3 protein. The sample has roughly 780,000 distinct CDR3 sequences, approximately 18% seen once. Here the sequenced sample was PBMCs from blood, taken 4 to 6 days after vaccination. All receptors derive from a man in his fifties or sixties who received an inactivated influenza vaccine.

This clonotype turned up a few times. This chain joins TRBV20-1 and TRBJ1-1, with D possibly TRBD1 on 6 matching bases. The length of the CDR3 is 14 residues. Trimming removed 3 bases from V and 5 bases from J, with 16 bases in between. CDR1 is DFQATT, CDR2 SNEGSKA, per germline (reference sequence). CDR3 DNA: TGCAGTGCTAGCGGGGGCAGAGTCTGGACTGAAGCTTTCTTT. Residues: CSASGGRVWTEAFF.

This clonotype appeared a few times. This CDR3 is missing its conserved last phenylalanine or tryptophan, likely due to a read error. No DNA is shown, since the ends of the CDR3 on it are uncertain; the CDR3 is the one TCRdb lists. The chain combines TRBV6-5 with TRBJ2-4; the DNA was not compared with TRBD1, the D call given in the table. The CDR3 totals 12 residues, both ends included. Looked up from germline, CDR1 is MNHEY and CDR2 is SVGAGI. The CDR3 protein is CASSYDYGQPPR.

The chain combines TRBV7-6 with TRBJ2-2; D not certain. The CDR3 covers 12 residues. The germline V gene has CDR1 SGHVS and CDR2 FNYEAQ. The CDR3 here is CATSGSAGELFF. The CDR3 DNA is TGTGCGACCTCGGGTTCGGCCGGGGAGCTGTTTTTT. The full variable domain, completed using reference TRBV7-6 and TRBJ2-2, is GAGVSQSPRYKVTKRGQDVALRCDPISGHVSLYWYRQALGQGPEFLTYFNYEAQQDKSGLPNDRFSAERPEGSISTLTIQRTEQRDSAMYRCATSGSAGELFFGEGSRLTVL.

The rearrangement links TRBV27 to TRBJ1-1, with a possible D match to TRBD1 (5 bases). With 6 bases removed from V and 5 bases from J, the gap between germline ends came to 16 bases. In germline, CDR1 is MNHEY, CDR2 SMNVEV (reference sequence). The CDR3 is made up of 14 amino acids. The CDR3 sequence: CASRPYRGGTEAFF. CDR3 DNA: TGTGCCAGCAGGCCCTATCGGGGGGGAACTGAAGCTTTCTTT.

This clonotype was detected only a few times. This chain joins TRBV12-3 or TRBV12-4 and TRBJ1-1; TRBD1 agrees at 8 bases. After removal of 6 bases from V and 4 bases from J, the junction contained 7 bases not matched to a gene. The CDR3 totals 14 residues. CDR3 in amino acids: CASRDNRGSTEAFF. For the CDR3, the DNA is TGTGCCAGCAGGGATAACAGGGGGAGCACTGAAGCTTTCTTT.